The following is a T cell receptor beta chain sequence with its context. This entry belongs to a study of T cell responses to AZD1222 COVID-19 vaccine. Germline lookup yields CDR1 SNHLY and CDR2 FYNNEI. Trimming cost V 1 base and J 6 bases, with 9 bases left between them. CDR3 length: 14 amino acids. Profiled with immunoSEQ multiplex PCR; TCRdb holds only in-frame clones, not every one. The repertoire holds approximately 100,000 clones, more than 70% seen once, with over 15% in the top ten. The V call is TRBV2, the J call TRBJ1-4, with D possibly being TRBD1 (6 bases). The receptor was derived from an adult in good health. Sequencing was performed on peripheral blood, taken on day 0 of AZD1222 vaccination. CDR3 DNA sequence: TGTGCCAGCAGTGAAGGGGGGCGTTATGAAAAACTGTTTTTT. Translated, it gives CASSEGGRYEKLFF.